The clone carrying this T cell receptor beta chain was counted a few times. TCRdb re-derived calls from the RT-PCR reads in MiXCR, one entry per CDR3 protein. The data hold some 570,000 distinct CDR3 sequences, with approximately 10% observed a single time. CDR1 and CDR2 (germline): MGHRA, YSYEKL. This CDR3 is built from 14 residues. V shed 3 bases and J 5 bases; nucleotides not matched to a gene: 3. This record comes from a study of response to subunit inactivated influenza vaccine. The same sample was also used in a study of T cells expressing NK-cell markers. That report adds: Researchers built TCR beta cDNA using 5'RACE template switching with UMIs. It was sorted CD3+CD56-NKG2C+, CD3+CD56+NKG2C- and CD3+CD56+NKG2C+ T cells that provided the TCR beta repertoires. The eight sequenced donors comprised seven who were HCMV-seropositive and one who was seronegative. As a fraction of CD8+ T cells, dominant NKG2C+ clonotypes reached about 1.0-7.5% in roughly 6 donors. The CD3+CD56-NKG2C+ fraction was also led by these clonotypes in several donors.

This TCR was recovered from a man aged 50 to 60 who received an inactivated influenza vaccine. The material was PBMCs from blood, obtained on the day of vaccination. The rearrangement links TRBV4-1 to TRBJ2-2; 7 bases align to TRBD1. The CDR3 coding sequence is TGCGCCAGCAGCCAGAAACAGGGGACCGGGGAGCTGTTTTTT. Amino acids: CASSQKQGTGELFF.